Below are 24 T cell receptor beta chains sequenced from a single sample in a study of CD8+CD57+ T cells in acquired aplastic anemia. Genomic DNA acted as the template from which TCR beta VDJ combination and CDR3 sequence profiling were carried out. TCRdb processed the reads anew with MiXCR; each CDR3 protein has one entry. The sample has 200,000 to 250,000 distinct CDR3 sequences, about 37% seen once. Sequences were obtained from sorted CD4+, CD8+, or CD8+CD57+ T cells (not recorded which) from PBMCs. The receptors shown here come from a human donor in good health, serving as a control.

This clonotype occurred many times. This sequence joins TRBV2 and TRBJ2-5; D assignment may be TRBD1 or TRBD2 (5 bases each). This CDR3 region has 13 residues. Trimming removed 4 bases at V and 2 bases at J, with 8 bases between. Germline CDR1 is SNHLY and CDR2 is FYNNEI. The CDR3 sequence is CASSGDLQETQYF. CDR3 nucleotide sequence: TGTGCCAGCAGTGGGGACCTACAAGAGACCCAGTACTTC.

This chain joins TRBV5-4 and TRBJ2-7; TRBD2 matches 10 bases. J was trimmed by 5 bases and V by 4 bases; bases with no gene match: 6. The CDR3 is made up of 14 amino acids. CDR1 and CDR2 (germline): SGHNT, YYREEE (reference sequence). The CDR3 nucleotides are TGTGCCAGCAGCCTAGCGGGAGTAGTAAACGAGCAGTACTTC. This sequence encodes CASSLAGVVNEQYF.

The chain carries TRBV20-1 and TRBJ2-5, with D maybe TRBD1 (5 bases). The CDR3 contains 15 residues. Trimming removed 0 bases from V and 1 base from J, with 12 bases in between. The germline V gene has CDR1 DFQATT and CDR2 SNEGSKA (reference sequence). Here the CDR3 DNA reads TGCAGTGCTAGAGATCCCCAGGGTCCCCAAGAGACCCAGTACTTC. The encoded protein is CSARDPQGPQETQYF.

Only a few counts were recorded for this clonotype. The chain has TRBV5-4 and TRBJ2-1; D gene uncertain. Germline V gene lookup returns CDR1 SGHNT and CDR2 YYREEE (reference sequence). The CDR3 consists of 16 residues. V lost 0 bases to trimming and J lost 3 bases, with 13 bases between them. This CDR3 is CASSLDGFTGYNEQFF. CDR3 DNA: TGTGCCAGCAGCTTGGACGGGTTTACGGGCTACAATGAGCAGTTCTTC.

At least ten counts were recorded for this clonotype. The chain employs TRBV10-2 and TRBJ2-7; D call uncertain. Trimming shortened V by 8 bases and J by 6 bases, and 11 bases separated the two germline ends. Germline-derived CDR1 and CDR2 are WSHSY and SAAADI. This CDR3 has 11 residues. The CDR3, as DNA: TGCGCCAGCCAAGGCCCTGGCGAGCAGTACTTC. Amino acids: CASQGPGEQYF.

This clonotype was found a few times. One junction end disagrees with the germline gene, perhaps due to a read error. V gene TRBV10-2 combines with J gene TRBJ2-7; 7 nucleotides align to TRBD1. The CDR3 loop spans 13 amino acids. Germline CDR1 and CDR2: WSHSY and SAAADI. The CDR3 loop reads CASSPRQGYEQYF. DNA for the CDR3: TGTGCCAGCAGCCCTCGACAGGGCTACGAGCAGTACTTC.

V is TRBV4-1 and J is TRBJ1-1; tentatively, D is TRBD1 (5 bases). The germline V gene has CDR1 MGHRA and CDR2 YSYEKL. The CDR3 is made up of 15 amino acids. V lost 1 base, J lost 2 bases, and 11 bases lay in between. The CDR3 DNA reads TGCGCCAGCAGCCAAGTTAAAGGGGCTAACACTGAAGCTTTCTTT. Translated, it gives CASSQVKGANTEAFF.

The table lists this clonotype with many counts. The chain links TRBV20-1 to TRBJ1-2; a possible D gene is TRBD1 (6 bases). This CDR3 is built from 15 residues. Deletions cut 0 bases from V and 6 bases from J, with 17 bases between. CDR1 and CDR2 (germline): DFQATT, SNEGSKA (reference sequence). The CDR3 coding sequence is TGCAGTGCTAGAGACCCCGCAGGGACAAGAGATGGCTACACCTTC. Protein sequence: CSARDPAGTRDGYTF.

This sequence joins TRBV5-1 and TRBJ1-4, with 7 bases matching TRBD1. Per germline, CDR1 SGHRS and CDR2 YFSETQ. J was trimmed by 8 bases and V by 5 bases; bases with no gene match: 9. This CDR3 comprises 14 residues. As DNA, the CDR3 is TGCGCCAGCAGGCTGTCGCCGGACAGGGAAAAACTGTTTTTT. Protein product: CASRLSPDREKLFF.

With respect to this clonotype: Because it lacks the conserved phenylalanine or tryptophan at the end, this CDR3 is likely a read error. The J gene is TRBJ1-2, the V gene TRBV2; unclear D gene. The CDR3 length is 15 residues. Trimming took 6 bases from V and 3 from J, leaving 17 bases between them. CDR1 is SNHLY and CDR2 is FYNNEI in the germline V gene. The CDR3 spells CASRVAGGPDYGYTL. In DNA form, the CDR3 reads TGTGCCAGCAGAGTAGCGGGAGGGCCGGACTATGGCTACACCCTC.

This clonotype appeared a few times. The rearrangement links TRBV20-1 to TRBJ1-1, with 7 bases lining up with TRBD1. The CDR3 extends over 11 amino acids. V shed 6 bases and J 11 bases; nucleotides not matched to a gene: 9. CDR1 is DFQATT, CDR2 SNEGSKA, per germline (reference sequence). The CDR3 nucleotides are TGCAGTGCAGCCGGGACAGTCGACGCTTTCTTT. Translation: CSAAGTVDAFF.

The rearrangement joins TRBV7-6 to TRBJ2-5; D unclear. This CDR3 has 12 residues. V dropped 5 bases and J dropped 7 bases, with 11 bases sitting between them. Looked up from germline, CDR1 is SGHVS and CDR2 is FNYEAQ. The CDR3 loop is CASSRPTGTQYF. CDR3 in DNA: TGTGCCAGCAGCCGACCCACCGGGACCCAGTACTTC.

This clonotype was seen many times. The chain employs TRBV9 and TRBJ1-2; D unresolved. V was shortened by 4 bases and J by 8 bases, with 15 bases between the two germline ends. This CDR3 spans 13 amino acids. Germline CDR1 reads SGDLS; CDR2 reads YYNGEE. The CDR3 region is CASSPRRAGGYTF. The CDR3 DNA is TGTGCCAGCAGCCCGCGACGAGCTGGCGGCTACACCTTC.

This clonotype was picked up many times. The chain carries TRBV2 and TRBJ1-2; D not certain. Between the trimmed V and J ends, which lost 7 bases and 0 bases, there was a span of 12 bases. The germline V gene encodes CDR1 SNHLY and CDR2 FYNNEI. This CDR3 comprises 14 residues. This chain's CDR3 is CASTRTEANYGYTF. The CDR3 DNA reads as TGTGCCAGCACGCGGACGGAGGCTAACTATGGCTACACCTTC.

This clonotype was picked up a small number of times. This chain uses TRBV11-3 with TRBJ2-1, with 7 bases fitting TRBD2. Trimming removed 0 bases from V and 7 bases from J; junction bases left unmatched: 12. Per the germline V gene, CDR1 is SGHNT and CDR2 is YENEEA. The CDR3 loop spans 17 amino acids. The CDR3 sequence: CASSLDGGTGGRNEQFF. Written as DNA, the CDR3 is TGTGCCAGCAGCTTAGATGGGGGTACGGGAGGCCGTAATGAGCAGTTCTTC.

This clonotype was seen only a few times. The V gene is TRBV11-2, the J gene TRBJ2-2; D gene uncertain. Germline CDR1 and CDR2: SGHAT and FQNNGV. V lost 0 bases and J 7 bases, leaving 6 bases between the germline ends. The CDR3 has 13 residues. The CDR3, as DNA: TGTGCCAGCAGCTTAGAGGGTTTCGGGGAGCTGTTTTTT. It specifies CASSLEGFGELFF.

There are a few counts of this clonotype. The J gene is TRBJ1-4, the V gene TRBV11-1, with TRBD1 matching over 10 bases. The CDR3 is 16 residues long. V dropped 3 bases and J dropped 3; count of bases not matched to a gene: 4. Germline CDR1 and CDR2: SGHAT and FQDESV (reference sequence). The CDR3 DNA sequence: TGTGCCAGCAGCTTGGGACAGGGGAGACCTAATGAAAAACTGTTTTTT. This codes for CASSLGQGRPNEKLFF.

This clonotype occurred many times. This chain uses TRBV20-1 with TRBJ2-1, with 14 bases that match TRBD2. Trimming at V came to 1 base and at J to 6 bases, leaving 5 bases not matched to a gene. Germline assignment: CDR1 DFQATT and CDR2 SNEGSKA (reference sequence). The CDR3 is 16 amino acids. The CDR3 spells CSARGTTSGRGNEQFF. CDR3 DNA sequence: TGCAGTGCTAGAGGCACGACTAGCGGGAGGGGCAATGAGCAGTTCTTC.

Many counts were recorded for this clonotype. The chain combines TRBV6-5 with TRBJ1-2; 8 bases are a match to TRBD1. Germline CDR1 and CDR2: MNHEY and SVGAGI. CDR3 length: 15 residues. V lost 4 bases, J lost 4 bases, and 8 bases stayed unmatched. The CDR3 coding sequence is TGTGCCAGCAGTTCTGGACAGGGAGGGGGCTATGGCTACACCTTC. Its translation is CASSSGQGGGYGYTF.

The J gene is TRBJ1-6, the V gene TRBV10-1; tentative D call: TRBD1 (5 bases). CDR3 length: 14 amino acids. V was cut by 2 bases and J by 5 bases, with 7 bases left in between. Germline V gene sequence: CDR1 WNHNN, CDR2 SYGVQD (reference sequence). The CDR3 reads CASSEGTDNSPLHF. The CDR3 nucleotides read TGCGCCAGCAGTGAGGGGACTGATAATTCACCCCTCCACTTT.

The sample holds a few counts of this clonotype. V and J are TRBV20-1 and TRBJ2-1; maybe TRBD2 (5 bases). Trimming took off 3 bases at V and 0 bases at J, with 15 bases between the two ends. Per germline, CDR1 DFQATT and CDR2 SNEGSKA (reference sequence). This CDR3 region has 16 residues. In DNA form, the CDR3 reads TGCAGTGCTAGTGTTGAGGGATTTTTCTCCTACAATGAGCAGTTCTTC. Translated, it gives CSASVEGFFSYNEQFF.

This clonotype has a count of ten or more. The genes are TRBV20-1 and TRBJ1-2; TRBD1 might be the D (5 bases). This CDR3 is built from 18 residues. The germline CDR1 and CDR2 sequences are DFQATT and SNEGSKA (reference sequence). V was pared by 5 bases and J by 2 bases, with 27 bases between. The CDR3 loop is CSAPPAGSGLPLNYGYTF. CDR3 DNA: TGCAGTGCTCCCCCGGCAGGGTCCGGGCTCCCCCTAAACTATGGCTACACCTTC.

A note on this clonotype: This may be a read error: a much more frequent sequence differs by one nucleotide. This chain links TRBV2 with TRBJ1-4, with D tentatively TRBD1 (6 bases). This CDR3 spans 17 amino acids. Germline loops: CDR1 SNHLY, CDR2 FYNNEI. The CDR3 region is CASGDWGGAPENEKLFF. CDR3 in DNA: TGTGCCAGCGGTGATTGGGGGGGCGCGCCCGAGAATGAAAAACTGTTTTTT.

The rearrangement links TRBV12-3 or TRBV12-4 to TRBJ2-1, with TRBD2 as a possible D gene (7 bases). The CDR3 is made up of 13 amino acids. The V and J ends lost 3 bases and 9 bases respectively, with 12 bases between them. The DNA of the CDR3 is TGTGCCAGCAGTTTGAGGGGGGGCTCTGAGCAGTTCTTC. It yields the protein CASSLRGGSEQFF.